These T cell receptor beta chains were read from a single sample in a study of blood T cell repertoires in COVID-19. The assay was immunoSEQ multiplex PCR, and TCRdb's table has in-frame clones only and misses some. The sample carries 30,000 to 40,000 clones, over 80% recorded once. Sequencing was done on a sample of peripheral blood. The receptor source for this set is a woman in her 30s in a cohort sampled during active COVID-19. The CDR3 runs from the conserved cysteine through the conserved F or W. The D gene is left open where the match is weak. Rows give clone size only sometimes, using once, few, many, or a class for an expanded clone.

clone size	V gene	D gene	J gene	CDR3 protein	CDR3 DNA
-	TRBV4-1	-	TRBJ2-3	CAITRGILSTDTQYF	TGCGCCATAACCCGAGGGATTCTTAGCACAGATACGCAGTATTTT
-	TRBV12-3/TRBV12-4	TRBD1	TRBJ2-5	CARAGGARETQYF	TGTGCCAGAGCAGGGGGCGCGAGGGAGACCCAGTACTTC
-	TRBV6-5	-	TRBJ1-1	CASSLTETGNTEAFF	TGTGCCAGCAGTCTCACCGAAACAGGGAACACTGAAGCTTTCTTT
-	TRBV3-1/TRBV3-2	TRBD1	TRBJ2-1	CASSRLGGQGFLNEQFF	TGTGCCAGCAGCCGATTGGGTGGACAGGGGTTTTTGAATGAGCAGTTCTTC
-	TRBV29-1	TRBD2	TRBJ2-1	CSVDVGTTYNEQFF	TGCAGCGTTGATGTCGGGACTACCTACAATGAGCAGTTCTTC
-	TRBV30	-	TRBJ2-1	CAFAGTLFVDEQFF	TGTGCCTTCGCGGGGACTCTGTTTGTGGATGAGCAGTTCTTC
-	TRBV5-1	-	TRBJ2-7	CASSLYWGSGYEQYF	TGCGCCAGCAGCTTATATTGGGGGAGCGGGTACGAGCAGTACTTC
-	TRBV18	TRBD1	TRBJ1-4	CASSLHTRGEKLFF	TGTGCCAGCTCACTCCACACCAGGGGGGAAAAACTGTTTTTT
-	TRBV12-5	TRBD1	TRBJ1-1	CASGSDRGGAEAFF	TGTGCTAGTGGTTCCGACAGGGGAGGCGCTGAAGCTTTCTTT
-	TRBV5-6	TRBD2	TRBJ2-5	CASSAHTSGKETQYF	TGTGCCAGCAGCGCCCACACTAGCGGGAAAGAGACCCAGTACTTC
-	TRBV10-3	TRBD2	TRBJ2-3	CAISDSGDTDTQYF	TGTGCCATCAGTGATAGCGGGGACACAGATACGCAGTATTTT
-	TRBV7-2	TRBD2	TRBJ2-3	CASSSPLAGVTDTQYF	TGTGCCAGCAGCTCCCCACTAGCGGGAGTCACAGATACGCAGTATTTT
-	TRBV9	-	TRBJ2-1	CASSPGASDYNEQFF	TGTGCCAGCAGCCCCGGGGCTAGCGACTACAATGAGCAGTTCTTC
-	TRBV7-8	-	TRBJ1-4	CASSLTPGREKLFF	TGTGCCAGCAGCTTAACGCCAGGTCGGGAAAAACTGTTTTTT
once	TRBV20-1	-	TRBJ2-2	CSASISAANTGELFF	TGCAGTGCTAGTATTAGCGCTGCGAACACCGGGGAGCTGTTTTTT
-	TRBV3-1/TRBV3-2	-	TRBJ2-1	CASSQTLVFDEQFF	TGTGCCAGCAGCCAAACCCTAGTCTTCGATGAGCAGTTCTTC
-	TRBV7-3	-	TRBJ2-1	CASSLRGLSSPNEQFF	TGTGCCAGCAGCTTACGAGGACTTTCTTCGCCTAATGAGCAGTTCTTC
-	TRBV12-5	TRBD2	TRBJ2-3	CASGPQREIDTQYF	TGTGCTAGTGGTCCACAGCGGGAGATAGATACGCAGTATTTT
-	TRBV7-3	TRBD2	TRBJ2-3	CASSLRVPGLPGVSTDTQYF	TGTGCCAGCAGCTTAAGGGTTCCGGGACTACCCGGAGTTAGCACAGATACGCAGTATTTT
-	TRBV5-1	TRBD2	TRBJ2-1	CASLAGEHNEQFF	TGCGCCAGCCTAGCGGGAGAACACAATGAGCAGTTCTTC
-	TRBV7-3	TRBD2	TRBJ2-2	CASSLAGLNTGELFF	TGTGCCAGCAGTCTAGCGGGCCTCAACACCGGGGAGCTGTTTTTT
-	TRBV10-3	-	TRBJ1-5	CAISEQIGFQPQHF	TGTGCCATCAGTGAACAAATCGGGTTTCAGCCCCAGCATTTT
once	TRBV3-1/TRBV3-2	-	TRBJ2-7	CASSQEGGAPTYEQYF	TGTGCCAGCAGCCAAGAGGGAGGTGCCCCCACCTACGAGCAGTACTTC
-	TRBV30	TRBD1	TRBJ2-7	CAWRGQGTYEQYF	TGTGCCTGGAGGGGACAGGGGACCTACGAGCAGTACTTC
-	TRBV30	-	TRBJ2-1	CAWSAQGNEQFF	TGTGCCTGGAGTGCGCAGGGCAATGAGCAGTTCTTC
-	TRBV10-3	-	TRBJ2-5	CAISDRAETQYF	TGTGCCATCAGTGACAGGGCAGAGACCCAGTACTTC
-	TRBV12-3/TRBV12-4	-	TRBJ2-5	CASNPQGGETQYF	TGTGCCAGCAATCCACAAGGCGGGGAGACCCAGTACTTC
-	TRBV12-3/TRBV12-4	-	TRBJ1-1	CASSFSYNTEAFF	TGTGCCAGCAGTTTCAGTTATAACACTGAAGCTTTCTTT
-	TRBV30	TRBD1	TRBJ1-1	CAWFQGAPTEAFF	TGTGCCTGGTTCCAGGGGGCTCCCACTGAAGCTTTCTTT
large	TRBV6-5	TRBD1	TRBJ1-1	CASSLLDRGTEAFF	TGTGCCAGCAGCTTACTCGACAGGGGTACTGAAGCTTTCTTT
-	TRBV7-8	-	TRBJ1-1	CASSPQGPEAFF	TGTGCCAGCAGCCCACAGGGTCCTGAAGCTTTCTTT
-	TRBV5-1	TRBD1	TRBJ1-2	CASSPSGTGEVDGYTF	TGCGCCAGCAGCCCTTCCGGGACAGGAGAGGTAGATGGCTACACCTTC
-	TRBV18	-	TRBJ2-1	CASSPSASEQFF	TGTGCCAGCTCCCCCAGCGCCAGTGAGCAGTTCTTC
-	TRBV11-2	-	TRBJ2-2	CASTPAGGAYTGELFF	TGTGCCAGCACCCCGGCTGGAGGGGCGTACACCGGGGAGCTGTTTTTT
-	TRBV5-4	-	TRBJ2-3	CASSLKGVTDTQYF	TGTGCCAGCAGCTTGAAGGGGGTGACAGATACGCAGTATTTT
-	TRBV9	TRBD2	TRBJ2-2	CASSRGLAGGNTGELFF	TGTGCCAGCAGTAGGGGACTAGCGGGAGGGAACACCGGGGAGCTGTTTTTT
-	TRBV2	TRBD2	TRBJ2-3	CASSPGTSGTDTQYF	TGTGCCAGCAGTCCCGGGACTAGCGGCACAGATACGCAGTATTTT
-	TRBV28	TRBD1	TRBJ1-1	CASKEGGQGKGTAFF	TGTGCCAGCAAAGAAGGGGGACAGGGGAAGGGGACTGCTTTCTTT
-	TRBV19	-	TRBJ1-5	CASSIASTSNQPQHF	TGTGCCAGTAGTATAGCCAGTACGAGCAATCAGCCCCAGCATTTT
once	TRBV2	TRBD1	TRBJ2-1	CASSPGQLYNEQFF	TGTGCCAGCTCCCCGGGACAGCTCTACAATGAGCAGTTCTTC
-	TRBV28	-	TRBJ1-2	CASSSSSVYGYTF	TGTGCCAGCAGTTCCTCCTCAGTATATGGCTACACCTTC
-	TRBV6-5	TRBD2	TRBJ2-7	CASRLAPSSYEQYF	TGTGCCAGCAGACTAGCGCCGAGCTCCTACGAGCAGTACTTC
-	TRBV5-5	-	TRBJ2-2	CASSVDPGGTGELFF	TGTGCCAGCAGCGTGGACCCCGGCGGCACCGGGGAGCTGTTTTTT
-	TRBV30	TRBD2	TRBJ2-7	CAWSGYDGRAGDEQYF	TGTGCCTGGAGTGGCTATGACGGGAGGGCCGGAGACGAGCAGTACTTC
-	TRBV7-6	-	TRBJ1-3	CASSLEIFSGNTIYF	TGTGCCAGCAGCTTAGAAATCTTCTCTGGAAACACCATATATTTT